The source of this T cell receptor (beta chain) is a study of cytomegalovirus exposure and HLA in healthy donors. General study points: The study put 150 or so TCR beta chains on its list as cytomegalovirus-associated. While the bulk of TCR sequences proved rare, some public TCRs turned up in many donors. One later analysis, an examination of the roughly 130 validation repertoires, found that first-cohort TCR clusters tended to co-occur in them.

CDR3 length: 14 residues. Germline CDR1 is MGHDK and CDR2 is SYGVNS. V lost 1 base, J lost 3 bases, and 2 bases stayed unmatched. In regard to this clone: What it recognizes is unknown.

Profiled with immunoSEQ multiplex PCR; TCRdb holds only in-frame clones, not every one. The data contain about 110,000 clones, 90% to 97% of them singletons. Sequenced sample: PBMCs. This clonotype was obtained from a woman aged 18-29 years in good health and CMV-seronegative. The chain couples TRBV25-1 to TRBJ1-2; 7 bases line up with TRBD1. CDR3 amino acids: CASSEFGTDYGYTF. The CDR3 region has the DNA TGTGCCAGCAGTGAATTCGGGACAGACTATGGCTACACCTTC.